One T cell receptor beta chain is described in this entry. The data were produced by immunoSEQ multiplex PCR, yet TCRdb's version contains in-frame clones alone and is incomplete. In the table there are 40,000 to 60,000 clones, about 92% of which are singletons. These data are taken from a study of T cell changes during pregnancy in multiple sclerosis. Germline-derived CDR1 and CDR2 are LNHDA and SQIVND (reference sequence). The CDR3 extends over 11 amino acids. After removal of 8 bases from V and 11 bases from J, the junction contained 5 bases not matched to a gene. Sequences were derived from peripheral blood, sampled after pregnancy. The receptor comes from a female donor with multiple sclerosis, enrolled in a pregnancy study. The genes are TRBV19 and TRBJ1-1, with TRBD1 identical over 10 bases. The CDR3 DNA follows: TGTGCCAGTCGACAGGGGGCTCAGGCTTTCTTT. Amino acid sequence: CASRQGAQAFF.